This note documents a single T cell receptor (beta chain) sequence. The repertoire was sequenced with immunoSEQ multiplex PCR; TCRdb's copy has only in-frame clones and lacks some. The sample holds 45,000 to 65,000 clones, 88% seen once. This entry belongs to a study of OX40 agonist ivuxolimab in advanced cancers. Trimming removed 3 bases from V and 8 bases from J, with 17 bases in between. The CDR3 contains 14 residues. The V gene's germline CDR1 is MGHRA and CDR2 YSYEKL. The material was CD4+ or CD8+ T cells sorted from blood, obtained in a trial of the OX40 agonist ivuxolimab. This receptor was obtained from an adult with an advanced solid tumor such as melanoma, head and neck, liver or kidney cancer. This rearrangement joins TRBV4-1 to TRBJ2-7, with D possibly being TRBD1 (5 bases). The CDR3 sequence is CASSHVTPGLQQYF. In DNA form, the CDR3 reads TGCGCCAGCAGCCATGTAACCCCAGGGTTACAGCAGTACTTC.